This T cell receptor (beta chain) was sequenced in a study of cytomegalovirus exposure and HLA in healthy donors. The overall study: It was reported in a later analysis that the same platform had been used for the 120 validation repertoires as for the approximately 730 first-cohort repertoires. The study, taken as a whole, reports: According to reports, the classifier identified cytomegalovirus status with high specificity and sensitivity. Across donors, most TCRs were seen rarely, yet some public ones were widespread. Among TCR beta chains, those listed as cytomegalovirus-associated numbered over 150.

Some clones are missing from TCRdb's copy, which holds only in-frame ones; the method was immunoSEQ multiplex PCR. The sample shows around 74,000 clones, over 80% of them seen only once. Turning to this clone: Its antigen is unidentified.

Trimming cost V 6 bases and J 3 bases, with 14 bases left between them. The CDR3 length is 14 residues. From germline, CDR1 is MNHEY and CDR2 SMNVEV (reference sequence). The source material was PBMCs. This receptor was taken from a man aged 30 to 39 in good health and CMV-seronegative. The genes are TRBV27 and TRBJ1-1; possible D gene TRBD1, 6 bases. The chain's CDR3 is CASRAGDWDTEAFF. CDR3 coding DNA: TGTGCCAGCAGGGCAGGGGATTGGGACACTGAAGCTTTCTTT.